This T cell receptor (beta chain) was identified in a study of spatial heterogeneity in lung cancer. Study-level information: TCR and UMI combinations that were unique each appeared, on average, more than ten times in raw reads.

V was pared by 3 bases and J by 5 bases, with 21 bases between. The CDR3 runs 17 residues. Germline V gives CDR1 SGHTA, CDR2 FQGNSA. As to time point: sample taken at primary tumor resection. The cohort: 70 to 85 early-stage, untreated non-small cell lung cancer patients. The input material, whole RNA from tumor, nontumor lung or frozen PBMC, was sequenced unsorted. The library protocol tagged each TCR cDNA with a unique molecular identifier. From the 5' RACE reads, TCRdb called clonotypes with MiXCR, one entry per CDR3 protein. The sample includes about 18,000 distinct CDR3 sequences, roughly 10% of them seen just once. Points from the study as a whole: Tumor mutation count correlated with how many alpha and beta TCRs expanded intratumorally.

As for this clonotype: Its antigen is not known. This beta chain is a stray sequence in a library constructed for alpha chains; its clone size is not meaningful.

J is TRBJ2-3 and V is TRBV7-2, with a tentative D call TRBD2 (5 bases). Sequenced here: lung tumor tissue, sampled at surgery. The clonotype originates from a female donor with early-stage non-small cell lung cancer. The CDR3 sequence is CASSFPRKGRAGDTQYF. The DNA of the CDR3 is TGTGCCAGCAGCTTTCCCCGAAAAGGACGGGCGGGAGATACGCAGTATTTT.